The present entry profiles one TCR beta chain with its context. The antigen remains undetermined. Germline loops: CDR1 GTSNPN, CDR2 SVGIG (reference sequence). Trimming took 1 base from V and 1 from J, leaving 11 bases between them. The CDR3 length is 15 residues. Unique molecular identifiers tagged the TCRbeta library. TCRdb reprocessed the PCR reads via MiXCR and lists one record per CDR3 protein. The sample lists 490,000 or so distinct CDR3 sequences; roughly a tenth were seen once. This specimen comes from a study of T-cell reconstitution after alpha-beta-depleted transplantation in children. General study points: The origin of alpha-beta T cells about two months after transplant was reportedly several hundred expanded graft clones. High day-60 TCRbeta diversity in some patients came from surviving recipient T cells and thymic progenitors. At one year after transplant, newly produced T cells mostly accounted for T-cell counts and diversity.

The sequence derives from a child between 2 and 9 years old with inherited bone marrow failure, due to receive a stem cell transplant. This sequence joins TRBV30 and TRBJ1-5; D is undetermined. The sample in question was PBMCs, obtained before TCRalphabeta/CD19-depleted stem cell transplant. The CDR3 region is CAWSEADRSNQPQHF. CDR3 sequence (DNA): TGTGCCTGGAGTGAAGCCGACCGAAGCAATCAGCCCCAGCATTTT.